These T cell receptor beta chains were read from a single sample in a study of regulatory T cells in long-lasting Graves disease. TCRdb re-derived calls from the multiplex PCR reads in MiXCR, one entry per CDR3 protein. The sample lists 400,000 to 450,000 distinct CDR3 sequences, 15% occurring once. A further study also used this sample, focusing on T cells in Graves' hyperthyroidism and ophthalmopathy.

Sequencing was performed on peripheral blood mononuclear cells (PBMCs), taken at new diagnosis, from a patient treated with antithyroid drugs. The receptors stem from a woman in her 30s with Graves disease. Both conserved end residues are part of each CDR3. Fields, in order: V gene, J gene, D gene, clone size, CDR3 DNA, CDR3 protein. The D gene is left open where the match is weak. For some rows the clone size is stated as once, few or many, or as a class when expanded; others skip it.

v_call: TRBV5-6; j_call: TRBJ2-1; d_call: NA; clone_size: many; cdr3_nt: TGTGCCAGCAGCTTGGCAGGAGGAGCCGCCTACAATGAGCAGTTCTTC; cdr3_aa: CASSLAGGAAYNEQFF
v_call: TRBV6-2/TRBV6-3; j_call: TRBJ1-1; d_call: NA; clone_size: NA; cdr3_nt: TGTGCCAGCACCCCAACAATGGGGCATTCTGGCACTGAAGCTTTCTTT; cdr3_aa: CASTPTMGHSGTEAFF
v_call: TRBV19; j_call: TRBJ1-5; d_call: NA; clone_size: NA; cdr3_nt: TGTGCCAGTAGTATGGGCTTTATTAGCAATCAGCCCCAGCATTTT; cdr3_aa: CASSMGFISNQPQHF
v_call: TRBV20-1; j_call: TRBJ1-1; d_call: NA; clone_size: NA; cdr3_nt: TGCAGTGCCCCGGGCCAGCCCACTGAAGCTTTCTTT; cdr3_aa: CSAPGQPTEAFF
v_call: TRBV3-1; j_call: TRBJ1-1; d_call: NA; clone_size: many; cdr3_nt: TGTGCCAGCAGTCGGGGGGTTACTGAAGCTTTCTTT; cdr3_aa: CASSRGVTEAFF
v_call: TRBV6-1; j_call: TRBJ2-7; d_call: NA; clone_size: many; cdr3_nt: TGTGCCACCCACGACACGTTCTACGAGCAGTACTTC; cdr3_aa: CATHDTFYEQYF
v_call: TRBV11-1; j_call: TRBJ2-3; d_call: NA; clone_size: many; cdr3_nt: TGTGCCAGCACCCGGCGGGGAGATACGCAGTATTTT; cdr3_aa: CASTRRGDTQYF
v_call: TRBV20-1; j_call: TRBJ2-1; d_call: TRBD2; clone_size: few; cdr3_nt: TGCAGTGCTACAAAGCTCACTAGCGTCCCCTACAATGAGCAGTTCTTC; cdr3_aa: CSATKLTSVPYNEQFF
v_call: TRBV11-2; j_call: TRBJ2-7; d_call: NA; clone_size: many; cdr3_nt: TGTGCCAGCAGCTTCTCTGGGCCGGGGGCGGCCTCCTACGAGCAGTACTTC; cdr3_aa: CASSFSGPGAASYEQYF
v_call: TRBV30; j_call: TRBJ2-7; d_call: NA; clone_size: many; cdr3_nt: TGTGCCTGGAGCCGACTAGTCCACGAGCAGTACTTC; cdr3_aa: CAWSRLVHEQYF
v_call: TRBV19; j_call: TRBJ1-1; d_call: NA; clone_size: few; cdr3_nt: TGTGCCAGTAGTATACAGGGGAAAATGAACACTGAAGCTTTCTTT; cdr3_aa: CASSIQGKMNTEAFF
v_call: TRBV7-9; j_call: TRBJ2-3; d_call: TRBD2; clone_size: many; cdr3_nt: TGTGCCAGCAGCTTTTCTAGCGGGATTAGCACAGATACGCAGTATTTT; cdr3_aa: CASSFSSGISTDTQYF
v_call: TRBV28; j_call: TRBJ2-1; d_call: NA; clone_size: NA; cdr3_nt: TGTGCCAGCACCTCCCGGCCGGGAGCCCAGAATGAGCAGTTCTTC; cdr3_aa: CASTSRPGAQNEQFF
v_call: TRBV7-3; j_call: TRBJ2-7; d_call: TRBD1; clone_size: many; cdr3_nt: TGTGCCAGCAGCCCCAAGACAGGGGGCGAGCAGTACTTC; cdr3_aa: CASSPKTGGEQYF
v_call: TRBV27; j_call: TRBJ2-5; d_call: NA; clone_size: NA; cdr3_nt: TGTGCCAGCAGTTTGAGGGCGGGAAGGACTTCATTGGAGACCCAGTACTTC; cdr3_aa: CASSLRAGRTSLETQYF
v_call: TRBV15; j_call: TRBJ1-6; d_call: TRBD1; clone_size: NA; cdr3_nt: TGTGCCACCAGCAGGGACAGGGGGTTCGGTTCACCCCTCCACTTT; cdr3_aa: CATSRDRGFGSPLHF
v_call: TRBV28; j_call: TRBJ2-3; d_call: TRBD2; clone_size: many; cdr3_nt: TGTGCCATCCGCAGGACTAGCGGTACCACCACAGATACGCAGTATTTT; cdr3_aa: CAIRRTSGTTTDTQYF
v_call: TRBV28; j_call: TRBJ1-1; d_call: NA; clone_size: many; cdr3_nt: TGTGCCAGCAGTATGTGGACCGTTTGGGGGAGGAACACTGAAGCTTTCTTT; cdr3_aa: CASSMWTVWGRNTEAFF
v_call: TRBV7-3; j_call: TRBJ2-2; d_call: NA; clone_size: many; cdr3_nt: TGTGCCAGCAGCTTAAAGGGGATGGGCACCGGGGAGCTGTTTTTT; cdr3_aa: CASSLKGMGTGELFF
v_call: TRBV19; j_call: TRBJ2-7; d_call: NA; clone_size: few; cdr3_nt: TGTGCCAGTAGTATAGAAAGTGGAGACGGTACCTACGAGCAGTACTTC; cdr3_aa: CASSIESGDGTYEQYF
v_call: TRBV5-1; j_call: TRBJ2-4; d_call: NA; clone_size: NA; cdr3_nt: TGCGCCAGCACCATGGGGGACAACAAAAACATTCAGTACTTC; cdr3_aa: CASTMGDNKNIQYF
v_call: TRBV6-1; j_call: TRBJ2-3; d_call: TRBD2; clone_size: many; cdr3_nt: TGTGCCAGCAGTATGAACGGGGGGAGCACAGATACGCAGTATTTT; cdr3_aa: CASSMNGGSTDTQYF
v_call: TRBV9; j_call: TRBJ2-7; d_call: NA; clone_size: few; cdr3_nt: TGTGCCAGCAGCGTAGGCCCAGTAACCTACGAGCAGTACTTC; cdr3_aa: CASSVGPVTYEQYF
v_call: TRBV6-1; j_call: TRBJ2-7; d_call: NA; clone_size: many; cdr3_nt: TGTGCCAGCAATGAGGGATTCTACGAGCAGTACTTC; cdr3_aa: CASNEGFYEQYF
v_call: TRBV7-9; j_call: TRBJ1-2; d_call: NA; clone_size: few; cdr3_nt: TGTGCCAGCAGCTTAGGGGAGAGGGATGGCTACACCTTC; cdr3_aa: CASSLGERDGYTF
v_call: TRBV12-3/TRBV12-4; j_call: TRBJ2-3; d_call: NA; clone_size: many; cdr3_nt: TGTGCCAGCACCCTGAGACGGGGAGATACGCAGTATTTT; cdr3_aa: CASTLRRGDTQYF
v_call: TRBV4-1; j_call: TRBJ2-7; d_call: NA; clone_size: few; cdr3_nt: TGCGCCAGCAGCCAAGTTGCAGGGAAAGGGTACGAGCAGTACTTC; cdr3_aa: CASSQVAGKGYEQYF
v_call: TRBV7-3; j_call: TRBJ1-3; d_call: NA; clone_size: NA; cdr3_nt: TGTGCCAGCAGCCCGGGACAATCTGGAAACACCATATATTTT; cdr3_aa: CASSPGQSGNTIYF
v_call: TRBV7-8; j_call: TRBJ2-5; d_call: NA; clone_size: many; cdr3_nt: TGTGCCAGCAGCCTAAAGGGCCAATCATCGGGAGAGACCCAGTACTTC; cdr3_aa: CASSLKGQSSGETQYF
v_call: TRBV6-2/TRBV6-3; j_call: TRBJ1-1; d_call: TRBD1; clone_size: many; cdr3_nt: TGTGCCAGCAGTTACGGAGACAGGGCGAACACTGAAGCTTTCTTT; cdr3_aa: CASSYGDRANTEAFF
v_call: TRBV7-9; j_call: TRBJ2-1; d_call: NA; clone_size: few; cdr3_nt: TGTGCCAGCAGCCCAGCGCAGTTACCCGACAATGAGCAGTTCTTC; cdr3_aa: CASSPAQLPDNEQFF
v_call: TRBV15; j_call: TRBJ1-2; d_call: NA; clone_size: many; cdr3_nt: TGTGCCACCAGCACAGACACCCAGGCCGGGGGGGATGGCTACACCTTC; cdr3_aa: CATSTDTQAGGDGYTF
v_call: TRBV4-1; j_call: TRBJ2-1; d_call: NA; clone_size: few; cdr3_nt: TGTGCCAGCAGCCAAGATGGGTTAAGTAACAATGAGCAGTTCTTC; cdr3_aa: CASSQDGLSNNEQFF
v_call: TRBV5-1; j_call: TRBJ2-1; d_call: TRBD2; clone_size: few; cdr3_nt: TGCGCCAGCAGACATAGGGGACTAGCTGCCCATGAGCAGTTCTTC; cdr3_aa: CASRHRGLAAHEQFF
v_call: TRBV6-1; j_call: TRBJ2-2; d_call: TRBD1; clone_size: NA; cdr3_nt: TGTGCCAGCAGATCCGCCCTGGGACAGATGAACACCGGGGAGCTGTTTTTT; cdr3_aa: CASRSALGQMNTGELFF
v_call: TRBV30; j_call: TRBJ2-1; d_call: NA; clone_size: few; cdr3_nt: TGTGCCTGGAATGTTAGGCGGACCGGGAATGAGCAGTTCTTC; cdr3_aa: CAWNVRRTGNEQFF
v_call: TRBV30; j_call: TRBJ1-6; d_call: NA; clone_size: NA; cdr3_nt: TGTGCCTGGAGTGTAACGTGGGGCTCACCCCTCCACTTT; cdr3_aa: CAWSVTWGSPLHF
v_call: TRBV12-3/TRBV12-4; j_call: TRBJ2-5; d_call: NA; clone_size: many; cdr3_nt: TGTGCCAGCAGACTAGGGGAAGAGACCCAGTACTTC; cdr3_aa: CASRLGEETQYF
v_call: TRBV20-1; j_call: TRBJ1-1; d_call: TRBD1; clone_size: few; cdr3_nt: TGCAGTGCTATCACCGGACAGGGGCGTCTTATGAACACTGAAGCTTTCTTT; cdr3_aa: CSAITGQGRLMNTEAFF
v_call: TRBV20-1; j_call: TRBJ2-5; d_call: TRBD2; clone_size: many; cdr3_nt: TGCAGTGCTAGAGATGAAGAGGGGACTAGAGAGACCCAGTACTTC; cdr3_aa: CSARDEEGTRETQYF
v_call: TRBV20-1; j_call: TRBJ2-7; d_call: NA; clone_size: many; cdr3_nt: TGCAGTGCTTTTCATCCCGGGAGTACGCACGAGCAGTACTTC; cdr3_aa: CSAFHPGSTHEQYF